This is a list of T cell receptor beta chains from one sample in a study of T cells in tuberculosis. Only in-frame clones appear in the TCRdb table, and some are missing; sequencing was by immunoSEQ multiplex PCR. The data hold tens of thousands of clones, with 94% observed a single time. Sequencing was done on a sample of PBMCs. These receptors were taken from a donor between 10 and 35 years old with latent tuberculosis or without tuberculosis infection. Both conserved end residues are part of each CDR3. The D gene is left open where the match is weak. Where a row states a size, it is once, few, many or the class of an expanded clone; other rows omit it.

DNA: TGTGCCAGCAGTGCAGGGGAGCGCACAGATACGCAGTATTTT
CDR3: CASSAGERTDTQYF
D: .
J: TRBJ2-3
length: 14
V: TRBV6-5
size: .

DNA: TGTGCCAGCAGCTTAGACACGGGGACAGGGGGGAATGAGCAGTTCTTC
CDR3: CASSLDTGTGGNEQFF
D: TRBD1
J: TRBJ2-1
length: 16
V: TRBV7-8
size: .

DNA: TGTGCCAGCAGCTTAGTCCGGCAAACCACAGGGACGCAGTATTTT
CDR3: CASSLVRQTTGTQYF
D: .
J: TRBJ2-3
length: 15
V: TRBV11-2
size: .

DNA: TGTGCCAGCAGTGTTGGGCCCTATGGCTACACCTTC
CDR3: CASSVGPYGYTF
D: .
J: TRBJ1-2
length: 12
V: TRBV6-1
size: few

DNA: TGTGCCAGCAGCTTCAGGCTAGCGGTGGGCACAGATACGCAGTATTTT
CDR3: CASSFRLAVGTDTQYF
D: TRBD2
J: TRBJ2-3
length: 16
V: TRBV11-2
size: .

DNA: TGTGCCAGCAGCCTCGGGGTTGATGAGCAGTTCTTC
CDR3: CASSLGVDEQFF
D: .
J: TRBJ2-1
length: 12
V: TRBV7-3
size: .

DNA: TGCGCCAGCAGCTCTTCGGGAAACAATGAGCAGTTCTTC
CDR3: CASSSSGNNEQFF
D: .
J: TRBJ2-1
length: 13
V: TRBV5-1
size: .

DNA: TGTGCCAGTAGGGTGACAGGGGCGACCACTGAAGCTTTCTTT
CDR3: CASRVTGATTEAFF
D: TRBD1
J: TRBJ1-1
length: 14
V: TRBV19
size: .

DNA: TGTGCCAGCAGTTACTCCGACGGAGCTGGAAACACCATATATTTT
CDR3: CASSYSDGAGNTIYF
D: .
J: TRBJ1-3
length: 15
V: TRBV6-5
size: .

DNA: TGTGCCAGCCGGCGCCCAACCCCCGGGGAGACCCAGTACTTC
CDR3: CASRRPTPGETQYF
D: .
J: TRBJ2-5
length: 14
V: TRBV27
size: .

DNA: TGCGCCAGCAGTCCCCGGACAGGGGGAGCCTACAATGAGCAGTTCTTC
CDR3: CASSPRTGGAYNEQFF
D: TRBD1
J: TRBJ2-1
length: 16
V: TRBV10-2
size: .

DNA: TGTGCCAGCAGCTTTAGCGGGAGGTCGAATGAGCAGTTCTTC
CDR3: CASSFSGRSNEQFF
D: TRBD2
J: TRBJ2-1
length: 14
V: TRBV27
size: .

DNA: TGTGCCAGCAGCCAGGGCAGGGAGGGAGGCACTGAAGCTTTCTTT
CDR3: CASSQGREGGTEAFF
D: .
J: TRBJ1-1
length: 15
V: TRBV4-2
size: .

DNA: TGTGCCAGCAGCGTAGGTAGGCGGTCGGGAACTGAAGCTTTCTTT
CDR3: CASSVGRRSGTEAFF
D: .
J: TRBJ1-1
length: 15
V: TRBV9
size: .

DNA: TGTGCCACCAGCAGAGAAGGCCTAGCGGGAGGGTACGAGCAGTACTTC
CDR3: CATSREGLAGGYEQYF
D: TRBD2
J: TRBJ2-7
length: 16
V: TRBV15
size: .

DNA: TGTGCCAGCAGTTTATACGGCGGGAGGGTCACAGATACGCAGTATTTT
CDR3: CASSLYGGRVTDTQYF
D: TRBD2
J: TRBJ2-3
length: 16
V: TRBV27
size: .

DNA: TGTGCCAGCAGTTTACGGGCGGGCCGCTCCTACGAGCAGTACTTC
CDR3: CASSLRAGRSYEQYF
D: .
J: TRBJ2-7
length: 15
V: TRBV27
size: medium-sized

DNA: TGTGCCAGTTATCCTCGCACACCCGTTACTAGAGGCGGGAGGGCCGGGCCCGCGGCCGAGCAGTTCTTC
CDR3: CASYPRTPVTRGGRAGPAAEQFF
D: TRBD2
J: TRBJ2-1
length: 23
V: TRBV19
size: .

DNA: TGTGCCAGCGTGGGGACTGGGCAAGAGACCCAGTACTTC
CDR3: CASVGTGQETQYF
D: .
J: TRBJ2-5
length: 13
V: TRBV2
size: few

DNA: TGTGCCAGCGGAGGGACCGCCTACTACGAGCAGTACTTC
CDR3: CASGGTAYYEQYF
D: .
J: TRBJ2-7
length: 13
V: TRBV6-1
size: .

DNA: TGTGCCAGCAGCCCGGGACAGGGGTGGGCCGGGGAGCTGTTTTTT
CDR3: CASSPGQGWAGELFF
D: TRBD1
J: TRBJ2-2
length: 15
V: TRBV5-4
size: .

DNA: TGTGCCAGCAGTGCTGAAGGGAGCGGCCTTAATCAGCCCCAGCATTTT
CDR3: CASSAEGSGLNQPQHF
D: .
J: TRBJ1-5
length: 16
V: TRBV2
size: .

DNA: TGTGCCAGCAGAACAGGATACGAGCAGTACTTC
CDR3: CASRTGYEQYF
D: .
J: TRBJ2-7
length: 11
V: TRBV2
size: .

DNA: TGTGCCAGCAGCGGAGGCCGGGGACTGAAGAGCACAGATACGCAGTATTTT
CDR3: CASSGGRGLKSTDTQYF
D: .
J: TRBJ2-3
length: 17
V: TRBV7-9
size: .

DNA: TGTGCCAGTACCCTAAGAGGGACTCCCTTTAAGAACACCGGGGAGCTGTTTTTT
CDR3: CASTLRGTPFKNTGELFF
D: .
J: TRBJ2-2
length: 18
V: TRBV19
size: .